The subject of this entry is one T cell receptor (beta chain). Its antigen remains unknown. V lost 2 bases and J 8 bases, leaving 21 bases between the germline ends. Germline V gene sequence: CDR1 GTSNPN, CDR2 SVGIG (reference sequence). The CDR3 consists of 15 residues. The data originate from a study of shared clonotypes between healthy human individuals. Overall study results and limits: Investigators collected only blood, and repertoires in tissues likely differ.

In the sorted-subset replicate PCRs, 150 to 200 ng DNA, 25,000 to 30,000 T cell genomes, was used. Original processing methods: For the immunoSEQ data, sequences were junction-only without quality scores, so filtering differed. TCRdb keeps only in-frame clones here, not all; method: immunoSEQ multiplex PCR. The V and J calls and clone size come from that table; D and trimming were worked out from the DNA. This sample yields some 2,000,000 clones, of which 90% to 95% are seen a single time; 0.13% belongs to the top ten. Sequencing was carried out using naive CD4+ T cells sorted from blood. Subset here: CD45RA+ positively selected. The receptor was derived from a man aged 18 to 29 in good health. This sequence joins TRBV30 and TRBJ1-2; D might be TRBD1 (5 bases). CDR3 DNA sequence: TGTGCCTGGAGTTGGACCACGGTGGCCCGGGGGGGCTACACCTTC. Amino acids: CAWSWTTVARGGYTF.